The 8 T cell receptor beta chains below were found in one sample sequenced in a study of control samples from healthy donors and cancer patients. Clones were read by immunoSEQ multiplex PCR, and TCRdb kept only the in-frame ones, dropping some. The sample has 70,000 to 80,000 clones; over 75% are singletons. Material for sequencing was blood. The receptors originated from a woman aged 50 to 65 in good health.

The chain's CDR3 is CASSLAGTKSTDTQYF. DNA for the CDR3: TGCGCCAGCAGCTTGGCCGGGACTAAGAGCACAGATACGCAGTATTTT. V is TRBV5-1 and J is TRBJ2-3; the match to TRBD2 covers 7 bases. The CDR3 spans 16 residues. Germline CDR1 and CDR2: SGHRS and YFSETQ. The V and J ends lost 0 bases and 0 bases, in that order; junction bases with no gene match: 4.

The rearrangement links TRBV7-3 to TRBJ2-7; 8 bases match TRBD1. Germline V gene sequence: CDR1 SGHTA, CDR2 FQGTGA. The trim removed 4 bases at V and 5 bases at J, leaving 10 bases unmatched. The CDR3 totals 15 residues. The CDR3 reads CASSSSGQVWDEQYF. The CDR3 DNA is TGTGCCAGCAGCTCTTCGGGACAGGTCTGGGACGAGCAGTACTTC.

This chain joins TRBV27 and TRBJ2-2; a possible D gene is TRBD2 (6 bases). Germline loops: CDR1 MNHEY, CDR2 SMNVEV (reference sequence). The CDR3 is 14 residues long. Trimming stripped 6 bases from V and 7 bases from J, with 15 bases between. The CDR3 loop reads CASSRNTGSGELFF. CDR3 sequence (DNA): TGTGCCAGCAGCCGGAACACCGGGAGCGGGGAGCTGTTTTTT.

This chain links TRBV27 with TRBJ1-5; 7 nucleotides line up with TRBD1. The length of the CDR3 is 14 residues. Germline lookup yields CDR1 MNHEY and CDR2 SMNVEV (reference sequence). V lost 6 bases to trimming and J lost 4 bases; unmatched junction nucleotides: 6. The CDR3 reads CASRKTGHNQPQHF. The DNA for the CDR3 is TGTGCCAGCAGGAAGACAGGGCATAATCAGCCCCAGCATTTT.

The V call is TRBV19, the J call TRBJ2-7; D may correspond to TRBD1 or TRBD2 (7 bases each). Trimming shortened V by 5 bases and J by 2 bases, and 16 bases separated the two germline ends. This CDR3 spans 15 amino acids. Germline V CDR1 and CDR2: LNHDA, SQIVND (reference sequence). The CDR3 DNA follows: TGTGCCAGTAGTTCCAGCGGGACAGTTACCTACGAGCAGTACTTC. Protein sequence: CASSSSGTVTYEQYF. The entire variable domain, with the rest obtained from reference TRBV19 and TRBJ2-7, is as follows: DGGITQSPKYLFRKEGQNVTLSCEQNLNHDAMYWYRQDPGQGLRLIYYSQIVNDFQKGDIAEGYSVSREKKESFPLTVTSAQKNPTAFYLCASSSSGTVTYEQYFGPGTRLTVT.

This chain connects TRBV6-4 to TRBJ1-1; the D gene is possibly TRBD1 (6 bases). CDR1 and CDR2 (germline): MRHNA, SNTAGT. Trimming took off 4 bases at V and 5 bases at J, with 17 bases between the two ends. This CDR3 contains 15 residues. CDR3 DNA sequence: TGTGCCAGCAGTGCGGGACACCAAAGTGGGACTGAAGCTTTCTTT. Translated, it gives CASSAGHQSGTEAFF.

The rearrangement links TRBV15 to TRBJ2-2, with 9 bases fitting TRBD1. This CDR3 comprises 13 residues. Per germline, CDR1 LNHNV and CDR2 YYDKDF (reference sequence). V shed 0 bases, J shed 15 bases, and the junction held 5 bases outside the gene matches. The CDR3 loop reads CATSRDRDRVMFF. The CDR3, as DNA: TGTGCCACCAGCAGAGATCGGGACAGGGTGATGTTTTTT. The full variable domain, its missing parts supplied by reference TRBV15 and TRBJ2-2, is DAMVIQNPRYQVTQFGKPVTLSCSQTLNHNVMYWYQQKSSQAPKLLFHYYDKDFNNEADTPDNFQSRRPNTSFCFLDIRSPGLGDTAMYLCATSRDRDRVMFFGEGSRLTVL.

The chain combines TRBV28 with TRBJ2-1; unclear D gene. Germline lookup yields CDR1 MDHEN and CDR2 SYDVKM. The CDR3 has 13 amino acids. Trimming took off 3 bases at V and 13 bases at J, with 16 bases between the two ends. This CDR3 is CASSFGNPDQQFF. CDR3 DNA sequence: TGTGCCAGCAGTTTTGGAAACCCCGATCAACAGTTCTTC.